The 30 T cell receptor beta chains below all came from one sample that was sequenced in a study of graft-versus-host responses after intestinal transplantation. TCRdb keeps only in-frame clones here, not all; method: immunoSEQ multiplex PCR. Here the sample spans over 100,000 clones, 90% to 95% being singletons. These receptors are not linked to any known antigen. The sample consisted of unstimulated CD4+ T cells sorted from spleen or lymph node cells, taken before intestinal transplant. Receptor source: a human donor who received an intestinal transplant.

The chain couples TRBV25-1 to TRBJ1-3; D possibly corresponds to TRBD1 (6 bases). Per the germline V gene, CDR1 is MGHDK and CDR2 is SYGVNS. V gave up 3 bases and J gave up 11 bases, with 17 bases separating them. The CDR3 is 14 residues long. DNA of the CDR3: TGTGCCAGCAGTGAGGACAGTAACGTCGGAGCCATATATTTT. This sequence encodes CASSEDSNVGAIYF.

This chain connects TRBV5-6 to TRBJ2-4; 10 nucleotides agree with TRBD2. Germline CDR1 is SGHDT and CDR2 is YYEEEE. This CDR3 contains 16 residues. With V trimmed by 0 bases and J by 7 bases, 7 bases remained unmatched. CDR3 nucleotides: TGTGCCAGCAGCTTGGTTGGACTAGCGGTGGGGAACATTCAGTACTTC. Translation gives CASSLVGLAVGNIQYF.

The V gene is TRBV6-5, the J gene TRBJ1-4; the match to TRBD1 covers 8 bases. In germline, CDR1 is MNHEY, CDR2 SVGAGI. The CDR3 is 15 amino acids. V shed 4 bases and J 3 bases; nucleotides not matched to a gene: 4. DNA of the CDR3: TGTGCCAGCAGTTCAGACAGGGGCTCTAATGAAAAACTGTTTTTT. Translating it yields CASSSDRGSNEKLFF.

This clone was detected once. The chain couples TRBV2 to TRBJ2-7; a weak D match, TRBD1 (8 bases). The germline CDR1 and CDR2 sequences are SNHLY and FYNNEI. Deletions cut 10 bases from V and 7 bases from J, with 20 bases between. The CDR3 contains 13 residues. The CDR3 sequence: CATDRGPGLEQYF. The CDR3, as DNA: TGTGCCACCGACAGGGGCCCGGGACTAGAGCAGTACTTC.

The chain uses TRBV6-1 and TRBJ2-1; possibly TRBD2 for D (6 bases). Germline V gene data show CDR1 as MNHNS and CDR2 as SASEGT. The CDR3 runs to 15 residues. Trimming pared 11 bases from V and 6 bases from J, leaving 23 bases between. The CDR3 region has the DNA TGTGCCGCAAAAGGGACGGGAGACCCCCGCAATGAGCAGTTCTTC. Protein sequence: CAAKGTGDPRNEQFF.

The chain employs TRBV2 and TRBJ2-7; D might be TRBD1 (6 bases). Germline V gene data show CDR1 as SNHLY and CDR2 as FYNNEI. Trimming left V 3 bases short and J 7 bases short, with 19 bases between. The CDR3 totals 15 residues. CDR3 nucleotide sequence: TGTGCCAGCAGTGACTGGACAGACGCAAATTTGGAGCAGTACTTC. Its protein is CASSDWTDANLEQYF.

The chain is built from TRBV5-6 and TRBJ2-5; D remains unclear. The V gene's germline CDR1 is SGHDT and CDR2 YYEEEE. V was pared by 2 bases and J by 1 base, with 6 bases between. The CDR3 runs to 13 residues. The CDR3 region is CASSLSAQETQYF. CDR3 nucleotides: TGTGCCAGCAGCTTAAGCGCCCAAGAGACCCAGTACTTC.

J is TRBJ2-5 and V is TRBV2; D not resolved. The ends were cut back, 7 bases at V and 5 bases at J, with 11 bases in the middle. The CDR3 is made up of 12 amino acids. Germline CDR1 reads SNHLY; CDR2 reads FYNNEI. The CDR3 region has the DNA TGTGCCAGCACGCGTAAGGCGGAGACCCAGTACTTC. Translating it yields CASTRKAETQYF.

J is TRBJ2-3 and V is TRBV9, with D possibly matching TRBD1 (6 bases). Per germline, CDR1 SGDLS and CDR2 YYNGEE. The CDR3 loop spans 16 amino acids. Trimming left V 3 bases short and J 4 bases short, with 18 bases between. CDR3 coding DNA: TGTGCCAGCAGCGGGGAGACAGGAACGGGCGCAGATACGCAGTATTTT. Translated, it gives CASSGETGTGADTQYF.

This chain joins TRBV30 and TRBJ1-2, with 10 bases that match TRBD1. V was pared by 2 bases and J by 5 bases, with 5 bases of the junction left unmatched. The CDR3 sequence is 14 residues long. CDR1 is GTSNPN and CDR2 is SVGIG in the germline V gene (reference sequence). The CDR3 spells CAWSPRTGGYGYTF. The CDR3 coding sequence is TGTGCCTGGAGTCCCCGGACAGGGGGATATGGCTACACCTTC.

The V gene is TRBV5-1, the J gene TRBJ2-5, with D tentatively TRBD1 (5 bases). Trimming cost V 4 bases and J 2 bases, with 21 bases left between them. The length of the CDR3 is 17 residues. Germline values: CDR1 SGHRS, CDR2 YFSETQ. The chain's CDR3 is CASSLRSQVTTQETQYF. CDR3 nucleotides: TGCGCCAGCAGCCTCAGATCACAGGTGACAACTCAAGAGACCCAGTACTTC.

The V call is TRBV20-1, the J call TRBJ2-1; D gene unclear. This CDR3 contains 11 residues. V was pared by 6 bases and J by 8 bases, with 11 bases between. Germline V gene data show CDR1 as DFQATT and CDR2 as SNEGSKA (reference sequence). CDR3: CSAPGNHEQFF. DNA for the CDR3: TGCAGTGCCCCAGGTAACCATGAGCAGTTCTTC.

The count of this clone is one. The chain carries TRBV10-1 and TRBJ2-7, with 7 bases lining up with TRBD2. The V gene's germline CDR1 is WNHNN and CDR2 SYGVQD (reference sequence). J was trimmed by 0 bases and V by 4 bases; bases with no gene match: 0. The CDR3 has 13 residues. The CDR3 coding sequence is TGCGCCAGCAGTGCGGGAGGCTCCTACGAGCAGTACTTC. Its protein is CASSAGGSYEQYF.

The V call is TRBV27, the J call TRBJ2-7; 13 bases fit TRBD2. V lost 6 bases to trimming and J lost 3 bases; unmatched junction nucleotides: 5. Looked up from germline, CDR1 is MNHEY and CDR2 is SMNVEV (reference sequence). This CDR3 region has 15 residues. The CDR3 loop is CASRMTSGRYYEQYF. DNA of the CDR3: TGTGCCAGCAGGATGACTAGCGGGAGGTACTACGAGCAGTACTTC.

The CDR3 DNA reads as TGTGCCAGCAGCGGTAGCGGGAGTTCGGACATTCAGTACTTC. As protein: CASSGSGSSDIQYF. The J gene is TRBJ2-4, the V gene TRBV5-6; 9 nucleotides align to TRBD2. Germline V gene data show CDR1 as SGHDT and CDR2 as YYEEEE. V was pared by 4 bases and J by 8 bases, with 7 bases of the junction left unmatched. The CDR3 has 14 residues.

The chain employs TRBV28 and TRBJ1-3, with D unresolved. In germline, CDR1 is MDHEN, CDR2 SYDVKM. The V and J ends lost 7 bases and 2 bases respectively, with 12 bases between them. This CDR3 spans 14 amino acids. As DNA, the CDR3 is TGTGCCAGCACGAACACCGAACCTGGAAACACCATATATTTT. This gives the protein CASTNTEPGNTIYF.

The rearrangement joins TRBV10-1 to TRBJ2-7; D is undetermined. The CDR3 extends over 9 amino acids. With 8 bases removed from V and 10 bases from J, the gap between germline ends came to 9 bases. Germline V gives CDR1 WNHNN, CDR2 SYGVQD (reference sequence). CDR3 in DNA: TGCGCCAGCCTTCCTGGTCAGTACTTC. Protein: CASLPGQYF.

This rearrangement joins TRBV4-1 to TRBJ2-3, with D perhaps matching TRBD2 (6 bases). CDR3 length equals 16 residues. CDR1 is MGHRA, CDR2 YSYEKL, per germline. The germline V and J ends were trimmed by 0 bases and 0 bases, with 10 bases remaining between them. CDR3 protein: CASSQDVAASTDTQYF. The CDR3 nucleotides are TGCGCCAGCAGCCAAGATGTAGCGGCTAGCACAGATACGCAGTATTTT.

The CDR3 nucleotides read TGTGCCAGCAGCGTAGGGGGGGGACAGCCTTCTTTCTCCTACGAGCAGTACTTC. Residues: CASSVGGGQPSFSYEQYF. The J gene is TRBJ2-5, the V gene TRBV9; either TRBD1 or TRBD2 may fit D (7 bases each). The J call may not be correct, given that the DNA end is closer to TRBJ2-7. In germline, CDR1 is SGDLS, CDR2 YYNGEE. The CDR3 is 18 residues long.

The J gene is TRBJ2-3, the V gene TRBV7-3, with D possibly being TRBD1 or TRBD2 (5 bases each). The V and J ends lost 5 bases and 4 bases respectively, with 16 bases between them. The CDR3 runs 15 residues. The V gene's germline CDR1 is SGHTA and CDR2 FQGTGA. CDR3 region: CASSALGDGADTQYF. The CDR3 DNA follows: TGTGCCAGCAGCGCCCTGGGGGATGGGGCAGATACGCAGTATTTT.

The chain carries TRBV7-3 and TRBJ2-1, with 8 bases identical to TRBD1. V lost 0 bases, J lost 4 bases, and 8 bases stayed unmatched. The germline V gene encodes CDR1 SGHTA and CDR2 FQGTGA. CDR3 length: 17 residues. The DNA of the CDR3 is TGTGCCAGCAGCTTAACGCCCCCGGGACAGGAGTACAATGAGCAGTTCTTC. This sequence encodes CASSLTPPGQEYNEQFF.

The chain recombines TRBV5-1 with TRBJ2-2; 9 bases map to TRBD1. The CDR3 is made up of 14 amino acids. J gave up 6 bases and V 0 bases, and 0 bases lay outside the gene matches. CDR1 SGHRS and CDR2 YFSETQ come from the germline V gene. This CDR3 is CASSLGTGAGELFF. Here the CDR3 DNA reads TGCGCCAGCAGCTTGGGGACAGGGGCCGGGGAGCTGTTTTTT.

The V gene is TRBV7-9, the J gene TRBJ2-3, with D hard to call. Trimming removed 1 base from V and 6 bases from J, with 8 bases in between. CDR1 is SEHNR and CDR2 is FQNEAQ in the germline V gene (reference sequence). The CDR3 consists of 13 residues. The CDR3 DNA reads TGTGCCAGCAGCTTAGTCGAAGCCGATACGCAGTATTTT. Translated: CASSLVEADTQYF. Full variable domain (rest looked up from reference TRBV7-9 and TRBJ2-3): DTGVSQNPRHKITKRGQNVTFRCDPISEHNRLYWYRQTLGQGPEFLTYFQNEAQLEKSRLLSDRFSAERPKGSFSTLEIQRTEQGDSAMYLCASSLVEADTQYFGPGTRLTVL.

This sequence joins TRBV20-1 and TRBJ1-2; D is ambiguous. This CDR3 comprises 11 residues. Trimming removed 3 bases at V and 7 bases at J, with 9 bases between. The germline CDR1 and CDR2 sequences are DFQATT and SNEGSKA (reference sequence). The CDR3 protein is CSASGKVGYTF. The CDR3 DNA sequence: TGCAGTGCTAGCGGAAAGGTTGGCTACACCTTC.

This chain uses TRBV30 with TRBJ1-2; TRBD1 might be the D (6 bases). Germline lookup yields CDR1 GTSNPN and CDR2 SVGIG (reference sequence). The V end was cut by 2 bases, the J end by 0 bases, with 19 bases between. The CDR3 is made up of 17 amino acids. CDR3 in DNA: TGTGCCTGGAGTCGAACCTCACAGGGCCGACCTAACTATGGCTACACCTTC. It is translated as CAWSRTSQGRPNYGYTF.

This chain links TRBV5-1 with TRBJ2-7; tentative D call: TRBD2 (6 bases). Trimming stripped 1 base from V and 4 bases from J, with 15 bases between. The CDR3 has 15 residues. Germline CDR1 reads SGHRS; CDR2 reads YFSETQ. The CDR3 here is CASSLFYPSEYEQYF. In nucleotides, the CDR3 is TGCGCCAGCAGCTTGTTTTATCCTAGCGAGTACGAGCAGTACTTC.

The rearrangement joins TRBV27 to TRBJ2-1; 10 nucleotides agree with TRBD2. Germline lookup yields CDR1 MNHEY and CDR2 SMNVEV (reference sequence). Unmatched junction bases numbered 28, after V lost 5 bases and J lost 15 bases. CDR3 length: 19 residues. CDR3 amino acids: CASSPSSTGFSSGRARGFF. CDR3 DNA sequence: TGTGCCAGCAGTCCGAGCTCCACAGGGTTTTCGAGCGGGAGGGCCCGGGGGTTCTTC.

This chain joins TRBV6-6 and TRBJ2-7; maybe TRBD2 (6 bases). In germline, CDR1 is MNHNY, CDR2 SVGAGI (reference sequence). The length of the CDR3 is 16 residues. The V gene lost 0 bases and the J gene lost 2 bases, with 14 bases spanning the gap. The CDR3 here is CASSYSLGGPTYEQYF. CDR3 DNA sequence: TGTGCCAGCAGTTACTCTCTGGGGGGACCCACCTACGAGCAGTACTTC.

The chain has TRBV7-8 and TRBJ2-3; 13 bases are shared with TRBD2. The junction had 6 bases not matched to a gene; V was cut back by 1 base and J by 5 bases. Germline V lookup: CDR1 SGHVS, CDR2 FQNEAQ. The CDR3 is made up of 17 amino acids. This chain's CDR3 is CASSLDGLAGVRDTQYF. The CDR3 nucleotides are TGTGCCAGCAGCTTAGATGGACTAGCGGGAGTTCGAGATACGCAGTATTTT.

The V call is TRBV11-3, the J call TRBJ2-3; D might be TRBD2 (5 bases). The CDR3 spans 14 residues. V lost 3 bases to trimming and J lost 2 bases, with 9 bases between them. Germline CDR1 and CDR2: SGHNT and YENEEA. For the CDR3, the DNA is TGTGCCAGCAGCTTTCGCGGGTTCACAGATACGCAGTATTTT. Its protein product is CASSFRGFTDTQYF.